This T cell receptor beta chain originates from a study of CD8 T cells in ankylosing spondylitis. Whole-study findings and limits: Significant enrichment of disease-linked clones was reported in matched ankylosing spondylitis synovial fluid. One TCR beta motif, made up of fewer than 10 highly homologous variants, appeared characteristic of ankylosing spondylitis blood.

By quantitative 5'-RACE with molecular barcodes, the TCR beta libraries were made. Via MiXCR, TCRdb re-called the 5' RACE reads, giving one row per CDR3 protein. The table has 700,000 to 1,000,000 distinct CDR3 sequences, 10% to 15% seen once. On this clonotype itself: Its matching antigen is unknown.

The V segment lost 5 bases and the J segment 3 bases; nucleotides outside the gene matches: 7. CDR3 length: 16 amino acids. CDR1 and CDR2 from the germline V gene are SGHVS and FQNEAQ. This chain uses TRBV7-8 with TRBJ1-5; 10 bases line up with TRBD1. The sequence was obtained from a male donor with ankylosing spondylitis. Sequencing input: blood, either unsorted or a sorted T cell fraction (not recorded which). The CDR3 loop reads CASSLTGTGDNQPQHF. In DNA, the CDR3 is TGTGCCAGCAGCCTTACCGGGACAGGGGACAATCAGCCCCAGCATTTT.